This T cell receptor (beta chain) was recorded in a study of T cell changes during pregnancy in multiple sclerosis. The germline V and J ends were trimmed by 5 bases and 8 bases, with 13 bases remaining between them. CDR3 length: 13 residues. Germline assignment: CDR1 SGHAT and CDR2 FQDESV (reference sequence). Generated by immunoSEQ multiplex PCR, the TCRdb table keeps only in-frame clones and is missing some. The sample holds more than 60,000 clones, more than 85% seen once. Here the sequenced sample was peripheral blood, taken before pregnancy. The clonotype originates from a female donor with multiple sclerosis, enrolled in a pregnancy study. This chain uses TRBV11-1 with TRBJ2-1, with D possibly being TRBD2 (6 bases). As DNA, the CDR3 is TGTGCCAGCAGCCCCCGGACTAAGGATGAGCAGTTCTTC. Protein: CASSPRTKDEQFF.